This T cell receptor beta chain originates from a study of T cell repertoires in cytomegalovirus infection. Study summary: Selection of CMV epitopes for the study included recently identified HLA-C-restricted and well-studied HLA-B-restricted ones.

The CDR3 length is 17 residues. Trimming shortened V by 4 bases and J by 1 base, and 17 bases separated the two germline ends. TCRdb processed the reads anew with MiXCR; each CDR3 protein has one entry. The sample holds 700,000 to 950,000 distinct CDR3 sequences; 32% are singletons and the top ten take roughly 12%. This clonotype was recorded a few times. Its antigen is not known. Study conclusions and caveats: The ex vivo response showed dominance by HLA-C-restricted CMV-specific TCR beta clonotypes.

This clonotype was sampled from a human donor in good health (CMV status not recorded). Some clones in this sample may be carry-over from other donors' samples. The chain couples TRBV12-3 or TRBV12-4 to TRBJ1-5, with unresolved D. Sequenced material: cultured CD8+ T cells from PBMCs, taken from culture after CMV antigen stimulation. CDR3 in amino acids: CASSSPLDELSNQPQHF. The CDR3 nucleotides are TGTGCCAGCAGTTCCCCGTTGGATGAATTAAGCAATCAGCCCCAGCATTTT.